These 18 T cell receptor beta chains originate from one sample sequenced in a study of cytomegalovirus exposure and HLA in healthy donors (dated by TCRdb to about 2017). Receptor libraries were prepared by the immunoSEQ multiplex PCR assay. A mixture of 60 forward primers for TCR Vbeta segments and 13 reverse primers for TCR Jbeta segments was used in the multiplex PCR. TCRdb's version of the immuneACCESS table is confined to in-frame rearrangements and falls short of the full clone set. An unresolved V gene accounts for under half of the shortfall where checked; the remainder is of unknown origin. This sample holds about 120,000 clones; 70% to 80% were observed only once. Of the sample, roughly 12% falls within the top ten clones. Sequenced: PBMCs. All receptors derive from a woman aged 40 to 50 in good health and CMV-seropositive.

J is TRBJ2-1 and V is TRBV6-4; D perhaps matches TRBD2 (6 bases). V lost 6 bases and J 6 bases, leaving 18 bases between the germline ends. Germline V gene data show CDR1 as MRHNA and CDR2 as SNTAGT. CDR3 size: 15 residues. The chain's CDR3 is CASSEDGGTFNEQFF. The CDR3 DNA is TGTGCCAGCAGCGAAGACGGGGGTACTTTCAATGAGCAGTTCTTC.

The chain joins TRBV19 to TRBJ1-1; D is perhaps TRBD1 (6 bases). The germline CDR1 and CDR2 sequences are LNHDA and SQIVND (reference sequence). Trimming removed 6 bases from V and 0 bases from J, with 11 bases in between. CDR3 length: 14 amino acids. The CDR3 protein is CASSTDRLNTEAFF. CDR3 sequence (DNA): TGTGCCAGTAGCACCGACAGGCTGAACACTGAAGCTTTCTTT.

The genes are TRBV6-5 and TRBJ1-2; no firm D call. The length of the CDR3 is 12 residues. Germline V gene data show CDR1 as MNHEY and CDR2 as SVGAGI. V was clipped by 0 bases and J by 6 bases, with 5 bases between them. CDR3 bases: TGTGCCAGCAGTTACTCTGGCAATGGCTACACCTTC. It codes for CASSYSGNGYTF.

The sample holds a few counts of this clone. This rearrangement joins TRBV30 to TRBJ2-7; possible D gene TRBD2, 7 bases. V lost 0 bases to trimming and J lost 5 bases, with 14 bases between them. CDR3 length: 14 residues. Germline-derived CDR1 and CDR2 are GTSNPN and SVGIG (reference sequence). CDR3 coding DNA: TGTGCCTGGAGTGTCCGGGGGGCAGGCCACGAGCAGTACTTC. Translating it yields CAWSVRGAGHEQYF.

Comment on this clone: One end of the junction fails to match germline, which may point to a read error. V and J are TRBV10-3 and TRBJ1-1; D is possibly TRBD1 (6 bases). The CDR3 is 14 amino acids. Germline V lookup: CDR1 ENHRY, CDR2 SYGVKD. The CDR3 loop is CATSKRGSDTEAFF. The CDR3 bases are TGTGCCACCAGTAAGAGGGGGAGCGACACTGAAGCTTTCTTT.

This clone turned up a few times. V usage is TRBV30 and J usage is TRBJ1-1, with 9 bases fitting TRBD1. This CDR3 is built from 13 residues. Germline V gene sequence: CDR1 GTSNPN, CDR2 SVGIG (reference sequence). The junction had 7 bases not matched to a gene; V was cut back by 8 bases and J by 3 bases. The CDR3 region has the DNA TGTGCCCGGGACAGGGTGGTCGACACTGAAGCTTTCTTT. Translation gives CARDRVVDTEAFF.

Only a few counts were recorded for this clone. The chain combines TRBV6-5 with TRBJ1-4; TRBD1 matches 10 bases. With V trimmed by 8 bases and J by 7 bases, 7 bases remained unmatched. CDR1 and CDR2 (germline): MNHEY, SVGAGI. This CDR3 has 14 residues. CDR3 sequence reads: CASGLDRGPEKLFF. The CDR3 bases are TGTGCCAGCGGACTAGACAGGGGGCCTGAAAAACTGTTTTTT.

The chain couples TRBV5-1 to TRBJ2-7; possible D gene TRBD2, 5 bases. Deletions cut 0 bases from V and 3 bases from J, with 7 bases between. Germline V gives CDR1 SGHRS, CDR2 YFSETQ. This CDR3 is built from 13 residues. CDR3 sequence: CASSLESGYEQYF. The CDR3 DNA reads TGCGCCAGCAGCTTGGAAAGCGGCTACGAGCAGTACTTC.

This sequence joins TRBV19 and TRBJ1-4; TRBD1 might be the D (6 bases). The germline V gene encodes CDR1 LNHDA and CDR2 SQIVND (reference sequence). The CDR3 extends over 15 amino acids. The V and J ends lost 7 bases and 8 bases respectively, with 20 bases between them. DNA for the CDR3: TGTGCCAGTACGGGGAACTGGGGGCTCCGGGAAAAACTGTTTTTT. This sequence encodes CASTGNWGLREKLFF.

The chain combines TRBV2 with TRBJ2-7; D possibly corresponds to TRBD2 (5 bases). This CDR3 has 13 amino acids. Trimming removed 9 bases from V and 3 bases from J, with 15 bases in between. From germline, CDR1 is SNHLY and CDR2 FYNNEI. The CDR3 loop reads CASRADSNYEQYF. In nucleotides, the CDR3 is TGTGCCAGTAGAGCGGATTCGAACTACGAGCAGTACTTC.

This clone is a singleton in its sample. The gene calls are TRBV30 and TRBJ2-1; possible D gene TRBD2, 7 bases. In germline, CDR1 is GTSNPN, CDR2 SVGIG (reference sequence). This CDR3 contains 18 residues. Trimming cost V 6 bases and J 2 bases, with 26 bases left between them. CDR3 nucleotide sequence: TGTGCCTGTTCCCTTGGCCGCGGGGGCCTCATCGCCTACAATGAGCAGTTCTTC. Its translation: CACSLGRGGLIAYNEQFF. Full variable domain (outside the CDR3, taken from reference TRBV30 and TRBJ2-1): SQTIHQWPATLVQPVGSPLSLECTVEGTSNPNLYWYRQAAGRGLQLLFYSVGIGQISSEVPQNLSASRPQDRQFILSSKKLLLSDSGFYLCACSLGRGGLIAYNEQFFGPGTRLTVL.

The rearrangement joins TRBV5-1 to TRBJ2-2; possibly TRBD1 for D (5 bases). This CDR3 has 14 residues. V was cut by 9 bases and J by 1 base, with 13 bases left in between. CDR1 is SGHRS and CDR2 is YFSETQ in the germline V gene. CDR3 DNA sequence: TGCGCCACCAGATGGGGCGGGAACACCGGGGAGCTGTTTTTT. Translating it yields CATRWGGNTGELFF.

V usage is TRBV6-6 and J usage is TRBJ2-3, with 8 nucleotides matching TRBD2. Losses at the gene ends were 6 bases for V and 8 bases for J; bases not matched to a gene: 7. Germline V CDR1 and CDR2: MNHNY, SVGAGI (reference sequence). The CDR3 contains 13 residues. CDR3 bases: TGTGCCAGCAGCACCCAGCTAGCGGGTACGCAGTATTTT. This encodes CASSTQLAGTQYF.

In nucleotides, the CDR3 is TGTGCCAGCAGCCGTGGGAGGGATGCAGATACGCAGTATTTT. Translated, it gives CASSRGRDADTQYF. This sequence joins TRBV9 and TRBJ2-3; 7 nucleotides match TRBD2. The CDR3 loop spans 14 amino acids. The V gene's germline CDR1 is SGDLS and CDR2 YYNGEE. The junction had 6 bases not matched to a gene; V was cut back by 4 bases and J by 4 bases. Complete variable domain (other parts from reference TRBV9 and TRBJ2-3): DSGVTQTPKHLITATGQRVTLRCSPRSGDLSVYWYQQSLDQGLQFLIQYYNGEERAKGNILERFSAQQFPDLHSELNLSSLELGDSALYFCASSRGRDADTQYFGPGTRLTVL.

The V call is TRBV5-1, the J call TRBJ2-7; 9 bases map to TRBD1. The CDR3 extends over 15 amino acids. The J segment lost 0 bases and the V segment lost 5 bases, leaving 6 bases of the junction unmatched. The germline V gene encodes CDR1 SGHRS and CDR2 YFSETQ. The CDR3 region is CASRSQGASSYEQYF. The CDR3 nucleotides are TGCGCCAGCAGATCACAGGGGGCTAGCTCCTACGAGCAGTACTTC.

The gene calls are TRBV27 and TRBJ1-5; D ambiguous. The CDR3 runs to 12 residues. Germline CDR1 MNHEY, CDR2 SMNVEV (reference sequence). V gave up 2 bases and J gave up 6 bases, with 5 bases separating them. The CDR3 nucleotides are TGTGCCAGCAGTTTACGCGGTCAGCCCCAGCATTTT. Translation: CASSLRGQPQHF.

In regard to this clone: The junction differs from germline at one of its ends, possibly a read error. The chain combines TRBV2 with TRBJ1-5; a weak D match, TRBD1 (5 bases). CDR1 and CDR2 from the germline V gene are SNHLY and FYNNEI. The length of the CDR3 is 13 residues. CDR3 sequence: CASSATGRSQGFF. CDR3 DNA sequence: TGTGCCAGCAGCGCCACCGGACGATCTCAGGGTTTTTTT.

The chain joins TRBV15 to TRBJ2-2; TRBD1 aligns across 8 bases. Germline assignment: CDR1 LNHNV and CDR2 YYDKDF (reference sequence). The CDR3 runs 15 residues. The ends lost 6 bases at V and 1 base at J; junction bases unmatched: 4. As DNA, the CDR3 is TGTGCCACCAGTCAGGGGGCGGTGAACACCGGGGAGCTGTTTTTT. It specifies CATSQGAVNTGELFF.